The clone carrying this TCR beta chain was seen a handful of times. These data come from a study of early T cells in non-severe SARS-CoV-2 infection. About the study: From unsorted whole blood, bulk RNA was sequenced, and the chains remained unpaired.

cDNA molecules, individually, were tagged with unique molecular identifiers. One entry per CDR3 protein, called by TCRdb with MiXCR from the 5' RACE reads. The sample shows around 60,000 distinct CDR3 sequences, 13% of them seen only once. V lost 0 bases to trimming and J lost 5 bases, with 14 bases between them. Germline-derived CDR1 and CDR2 are MNHEY and SVGEGT. The CDR3 has 16 residues. This clonotype was sampled from an adult who was a healthcare worker with PCR-confirmed SARS-CoV-2 infection or an uninfected control (not recorded which). Sequences were obtained from whole blood. The chain has TRBV6-2 or TRBV6-3 and TRBJ1-5, with no clear D. The CDR3 is CASSYSRLSQDQPQHF. The CDR3 DNA follows: TGTGCCAGCAGTTACTCGAGGCTCAGCCAAGATCAGCCCCAGCATTTT.